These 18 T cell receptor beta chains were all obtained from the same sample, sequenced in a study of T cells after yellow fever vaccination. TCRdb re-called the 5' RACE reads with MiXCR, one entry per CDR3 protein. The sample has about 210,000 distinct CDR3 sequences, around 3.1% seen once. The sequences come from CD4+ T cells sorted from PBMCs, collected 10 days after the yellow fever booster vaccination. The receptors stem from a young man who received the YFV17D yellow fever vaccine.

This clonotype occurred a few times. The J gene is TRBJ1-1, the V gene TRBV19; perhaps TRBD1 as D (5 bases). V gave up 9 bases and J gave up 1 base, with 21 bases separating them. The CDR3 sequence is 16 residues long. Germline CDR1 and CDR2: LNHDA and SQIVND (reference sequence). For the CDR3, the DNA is TGTGCCAGCTCGGAGGCGGGGCGGAGGTGGAACACTGAAGCTTTCTTT. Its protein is CASSEAGRRWNTEAFF.

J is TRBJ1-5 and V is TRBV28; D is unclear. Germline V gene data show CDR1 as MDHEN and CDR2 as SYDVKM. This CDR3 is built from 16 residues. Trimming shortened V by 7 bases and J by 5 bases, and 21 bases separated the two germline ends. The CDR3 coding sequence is TGTGCCAGCACTGGTGACGGGATTTCGAGCCATCAGCCCCAGCATTTT. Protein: CASTGDGISSHQPQHF.

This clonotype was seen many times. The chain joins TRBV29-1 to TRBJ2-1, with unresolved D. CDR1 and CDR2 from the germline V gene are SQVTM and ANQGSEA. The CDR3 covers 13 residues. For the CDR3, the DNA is TGCAGTACGGGCTTCAGCTCCTACAATGAGCAGTTCTTC. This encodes CSTGFSSYNEQFF.

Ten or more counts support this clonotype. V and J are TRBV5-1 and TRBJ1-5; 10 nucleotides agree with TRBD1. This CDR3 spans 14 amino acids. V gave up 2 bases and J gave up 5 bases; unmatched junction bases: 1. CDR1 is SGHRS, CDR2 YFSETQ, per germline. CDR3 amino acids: CASSLGTGDQPQHF. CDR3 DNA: TGCGCCAGCAGCTTAGGGACAGGGGATCAGCCCCAGCATTTT.

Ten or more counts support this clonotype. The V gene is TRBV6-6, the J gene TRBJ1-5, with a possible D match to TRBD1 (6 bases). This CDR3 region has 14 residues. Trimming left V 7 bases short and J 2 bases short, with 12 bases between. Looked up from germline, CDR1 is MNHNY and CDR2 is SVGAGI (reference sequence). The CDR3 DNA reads TGTGCCAGCAAGGGGGGGGCGGGCAATCAGCCCCAGCATTTT. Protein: CASKGGAGNQPQHF.

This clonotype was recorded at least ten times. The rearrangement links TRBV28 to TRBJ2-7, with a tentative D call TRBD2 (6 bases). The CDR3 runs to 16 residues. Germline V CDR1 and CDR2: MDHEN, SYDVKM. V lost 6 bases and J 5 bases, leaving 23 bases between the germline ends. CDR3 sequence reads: CASSPIGNGGLHEQYF. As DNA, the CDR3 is TGTGCCAGCAGCCCAATAGGTAACGGGGGTCTCCACGAGCAGTACTTC.

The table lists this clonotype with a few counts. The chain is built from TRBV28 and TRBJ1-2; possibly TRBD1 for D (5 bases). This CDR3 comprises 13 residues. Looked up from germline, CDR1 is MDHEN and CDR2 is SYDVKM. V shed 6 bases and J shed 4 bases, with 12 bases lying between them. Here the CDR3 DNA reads TGTGCCAGCAGCGCCGGGACGGTCTATGGCTACACCTTC. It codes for CASSAGTVYGYTF.

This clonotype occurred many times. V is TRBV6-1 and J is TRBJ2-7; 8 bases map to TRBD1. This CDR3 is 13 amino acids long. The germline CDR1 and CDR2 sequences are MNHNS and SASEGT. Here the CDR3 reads CGIRTGTLDEQYF. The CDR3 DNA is TGTGGCATCCGGACAGGGACACTCGACGAGCAGTACTTC.

The CDR3 loop reads CASRSGQNQETQYF. CDR3 DNA sequence: TGCGCCAGCAGGTCGGGACAGAACCAAGAGACCCAGTACTTC. The chain recombines TRBV5-1 with TRBJ2-5; 7 bases fit TRBD1. This CDR3 spans 14 amino acids. Looked up from germline, CDR1 is SGHRS and CDR2 is YFSETQ. After removal of 5 bases from V and 0 bases from J, the junction contained 4 bases not matched to a gene.

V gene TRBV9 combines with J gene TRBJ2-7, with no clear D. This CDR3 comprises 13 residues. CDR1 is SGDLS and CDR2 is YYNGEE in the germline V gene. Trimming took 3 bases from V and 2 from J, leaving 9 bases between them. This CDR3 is CASSDHSAYEQYV. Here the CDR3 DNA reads TGTGCCAGCAGCGACCACTCGGCCTACGAGCAGTACGTC.

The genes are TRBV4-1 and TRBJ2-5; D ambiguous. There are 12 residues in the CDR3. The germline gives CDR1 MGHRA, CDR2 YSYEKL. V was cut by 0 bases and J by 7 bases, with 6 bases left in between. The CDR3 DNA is TGCGCCAGCAGCCAAGATAGGGTGACCCAGTACTTC. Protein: CASSQDRVTQYF.

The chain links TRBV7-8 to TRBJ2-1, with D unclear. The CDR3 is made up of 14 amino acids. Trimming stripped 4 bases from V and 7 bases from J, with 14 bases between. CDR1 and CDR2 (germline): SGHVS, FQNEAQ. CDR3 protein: CASSSLGLRNEQFF. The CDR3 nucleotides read TGTGCCAGCAGCTCCCTTGGCTTGCGGAATGAGCAGTTCTTC. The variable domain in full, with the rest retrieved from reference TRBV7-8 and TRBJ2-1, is GAGVSQSPRYKVAKRGQDVALRCDPISGHVSLFWYQQALGQGPEFLTYFQNEAQLDKSGLPSDRFFAERPEGSVSTLKIQRTQQEDSAVYLCASSSLGLRNEQFFGPGTRLTVL.

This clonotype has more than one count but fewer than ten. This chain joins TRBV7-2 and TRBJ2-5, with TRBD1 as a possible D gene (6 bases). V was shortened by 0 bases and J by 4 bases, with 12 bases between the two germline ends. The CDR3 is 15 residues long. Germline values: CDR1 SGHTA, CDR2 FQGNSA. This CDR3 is CASSLARDNPETQYF. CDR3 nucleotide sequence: TGTGCCAGCAGCTTAGCGAGGGACAACCCAGAGACCCAGTACTTC.

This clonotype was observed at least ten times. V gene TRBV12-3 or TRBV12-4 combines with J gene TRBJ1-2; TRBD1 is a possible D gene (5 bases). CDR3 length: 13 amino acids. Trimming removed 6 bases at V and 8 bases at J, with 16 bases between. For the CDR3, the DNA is TGTGCCAGCAGGGTCTCCCCTGGGGGGGGCTACACCTTC. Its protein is CASRVSPGGGYTF.

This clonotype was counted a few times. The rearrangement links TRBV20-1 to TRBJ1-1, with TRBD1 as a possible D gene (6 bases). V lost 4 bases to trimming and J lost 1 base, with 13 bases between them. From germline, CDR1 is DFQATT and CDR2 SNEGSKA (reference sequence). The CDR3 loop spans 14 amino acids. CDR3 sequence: CSAMMGAPNTEAFF. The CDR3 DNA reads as TGCAGTGCTATGATGGGGGCTCCGAACACTGAAGCTTTCTTT.

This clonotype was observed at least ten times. The CDR3 sequence is CASSLAYNSPLHF. CDR3 bases: TGCGCCAGCAGTCTAGCTTATAATTCACCCCTCCACTTT. The V call is TRBV5-1, the J call TRBJ1-6; unclear D gene. The CDR3 runs 13 residues. The germline V gene encodes CDR1 SGHRS and CDR2 YFSETQ. Trimming took off 5 bases at V and 4 bases at J, with 7 bases between the two ends.

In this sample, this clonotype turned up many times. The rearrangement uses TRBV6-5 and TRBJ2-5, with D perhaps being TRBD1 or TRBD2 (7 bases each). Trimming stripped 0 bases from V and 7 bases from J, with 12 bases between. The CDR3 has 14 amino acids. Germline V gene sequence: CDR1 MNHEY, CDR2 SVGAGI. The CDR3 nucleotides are TGTGCCAGCAGTTACTCGGGAGGGGACAGGACCCAGTACTTC. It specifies CASSYSGGDRTQYF.

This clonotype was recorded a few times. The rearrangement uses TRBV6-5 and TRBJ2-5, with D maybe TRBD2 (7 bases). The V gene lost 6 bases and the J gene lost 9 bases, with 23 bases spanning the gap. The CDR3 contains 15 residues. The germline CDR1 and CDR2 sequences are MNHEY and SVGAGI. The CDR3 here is CASRGPRRGAEAQYF. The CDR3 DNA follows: TGTGCCAGCAGAGGACCCCGTCGGGGGGCAGAAGCCCAGTACTTC.